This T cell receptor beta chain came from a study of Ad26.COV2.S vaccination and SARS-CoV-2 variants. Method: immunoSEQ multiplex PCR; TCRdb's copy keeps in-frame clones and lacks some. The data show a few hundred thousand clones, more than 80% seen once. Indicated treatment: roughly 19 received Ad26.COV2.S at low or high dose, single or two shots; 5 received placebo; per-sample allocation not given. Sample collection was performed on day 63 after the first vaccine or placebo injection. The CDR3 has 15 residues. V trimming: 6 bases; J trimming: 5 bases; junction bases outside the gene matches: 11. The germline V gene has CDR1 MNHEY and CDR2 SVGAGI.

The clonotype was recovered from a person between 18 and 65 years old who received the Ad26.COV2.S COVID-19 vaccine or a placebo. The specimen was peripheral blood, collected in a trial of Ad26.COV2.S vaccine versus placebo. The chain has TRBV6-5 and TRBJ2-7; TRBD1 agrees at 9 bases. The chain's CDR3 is CASSPSRTGDHEQYF. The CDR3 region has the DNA TGTGCCAGCAGCCCCTCCCGGACAGGGGACCACGAGCAGTACTTC.